This T cell receptor (beta chain) was recovered during a study of OX40 agonist ivuxolimab in advanced cancers. Overall study results and limits: At 0.1 to 3.0 mg/kg, CD4+ and CD8+ blood T cells expanded clonally by week 6.

This table comes from immunoSEQ multiplex PCR, and its TCRdb copy is limited to in-frame clones, with some not included. The sample includes about 62,000 clones, approximately 85% of them seen just once. Germline CDR1 and CDR2: SGHTA and FQGTGA. This CDR3 is built from 14 residues. V was cut by 5 bases and J by 5 bases, with 13 bases left in between. As regards this clone: Its antigen is not identified.

The chain joins TRBV7-3 to TRBJ2-1; D is ambiguous. This TCR was recovered from an adult with an advanced solid tumor such as melanoma, head and neck, liver or kidney cancer. Sequencing was performed on CD4+ or CD8+ T cells sorted from blood, taken in a trial of the OX40 agonist ivuxolimab. This chain's CDR3 is CASSPSGPNNEQFF. The CDR3 bases are TGTGCCAGCAGCCCTTCTGGGCCAAACAATGAGCAGTTCTTC.